This TCR beta chain was profiled in a study of Ad26.COV2.S vaccination and SARS-CoV-2 variants. Study context: Donor got 5x10^10 or 1x10^11 viral particles of Ad26.COV2.S.

Germline loops: CDR1 SGHKS, CDR2 YYEKEE (reference sequence). This CDR3 spans 15 amino acids. With 9 bases removed from V and 0 bases from J, the gap between germline ends came to 16 bases. Indicated treatment: 15 to 20 received Ad26.COV2.S at low or high dose, single or two shots; several received placebo; per-sample allocation not given. Day 63 following the first vaccine or placebo injection was when the samples were taken. Some clones are missing from TCRdb's copy, which holds only in-frame ones; the method was immunoSEQ multiplex PCR. The data contain some 250,000 clones, around 89% of them singletons.

The receptor's source is a person aged 18-60 years who received the Ad26.COV2.S COVID-19 vaccine or a placebo. The sample consisted of peripheral blood, taken in a trial of Ad26.COV2.S vaccine versus placebo. This rearrangement joins TRBV5-5 to TRBJ1-5; a possible D gene is TRBD1 (5 bases). The CDR3 protein is CATRAGTNSNQPQHF. CDR3 in DNA: TGTGCCACCCGAGCCGGGACTAATAGCAATCAGCCCCAGCATTTT.